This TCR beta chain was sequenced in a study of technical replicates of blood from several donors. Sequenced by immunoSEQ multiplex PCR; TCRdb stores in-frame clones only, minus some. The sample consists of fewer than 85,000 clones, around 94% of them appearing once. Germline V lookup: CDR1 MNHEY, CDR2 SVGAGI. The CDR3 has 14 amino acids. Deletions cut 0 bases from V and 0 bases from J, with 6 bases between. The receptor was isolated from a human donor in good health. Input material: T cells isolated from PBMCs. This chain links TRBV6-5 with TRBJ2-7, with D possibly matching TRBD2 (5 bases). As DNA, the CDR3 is TGTGCCAGCAGTTACTCTAGCGACTCCTACGAGCAGTACTTC. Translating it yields CASSYSSDSYEQYF.